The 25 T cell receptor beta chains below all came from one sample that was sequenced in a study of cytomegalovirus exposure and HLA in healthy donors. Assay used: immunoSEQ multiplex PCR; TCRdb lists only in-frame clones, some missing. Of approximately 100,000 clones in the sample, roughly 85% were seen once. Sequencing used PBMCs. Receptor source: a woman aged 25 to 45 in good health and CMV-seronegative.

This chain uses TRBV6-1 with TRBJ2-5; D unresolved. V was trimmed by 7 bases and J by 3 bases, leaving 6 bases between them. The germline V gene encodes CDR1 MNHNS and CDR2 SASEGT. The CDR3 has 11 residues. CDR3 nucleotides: TGTGCCAGCAACTTGAAAGAGACCCAGTACTTC. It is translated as CASNLKETQYF.

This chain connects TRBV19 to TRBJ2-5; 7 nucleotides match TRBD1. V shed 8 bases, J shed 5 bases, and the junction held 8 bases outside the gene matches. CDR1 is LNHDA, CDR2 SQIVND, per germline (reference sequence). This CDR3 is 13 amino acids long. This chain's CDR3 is CASAGGRGETQYF. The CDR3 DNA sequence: TGTGCCAGTGCAGGGGGAAGGGGGGAGACCCAGTACTTC. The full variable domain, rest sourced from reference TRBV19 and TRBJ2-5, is DGGITQSPKYLFRKEGQNVTLSCEQNLNHDAMYWYRQDPGQGLRLIYYSQIVNDFQKGDIAEGYSVSREKKESFPLTVTSAQKNPTAFYLCASAGGRGETQYFGPGTRLLVL.

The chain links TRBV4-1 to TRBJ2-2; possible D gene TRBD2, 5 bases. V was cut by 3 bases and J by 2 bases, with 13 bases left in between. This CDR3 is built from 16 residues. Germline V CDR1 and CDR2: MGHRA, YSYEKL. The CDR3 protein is CASSQVIGINTGELFF. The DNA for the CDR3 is TGCGCCAGCAGCCAGGTTATCGGGATAAACACCGGGGAGCTGTTTTTT.

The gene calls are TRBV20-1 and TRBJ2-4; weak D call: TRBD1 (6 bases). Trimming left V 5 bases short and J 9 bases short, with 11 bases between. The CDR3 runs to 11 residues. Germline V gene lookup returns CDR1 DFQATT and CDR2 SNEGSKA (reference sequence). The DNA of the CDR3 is TGCAGTGCTCATCGAGGGGGCATTCAGTACTTC. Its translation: CSAHRGGIQYF.

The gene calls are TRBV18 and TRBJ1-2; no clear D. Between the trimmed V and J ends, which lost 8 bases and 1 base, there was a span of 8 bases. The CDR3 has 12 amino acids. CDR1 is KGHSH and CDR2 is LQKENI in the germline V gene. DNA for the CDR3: TGTGCCAGCACCCAGGTTAACTATGGCTACACCTTC. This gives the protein CASTQVNYGYTF.

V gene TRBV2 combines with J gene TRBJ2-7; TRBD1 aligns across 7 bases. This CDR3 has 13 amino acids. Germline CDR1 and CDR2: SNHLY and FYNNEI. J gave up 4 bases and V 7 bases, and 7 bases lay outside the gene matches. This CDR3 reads CASNRGFLYEQYF. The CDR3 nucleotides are TGTGCCAGCAACAGGGGTTTTCTGTACGAGCAGTACTTC.

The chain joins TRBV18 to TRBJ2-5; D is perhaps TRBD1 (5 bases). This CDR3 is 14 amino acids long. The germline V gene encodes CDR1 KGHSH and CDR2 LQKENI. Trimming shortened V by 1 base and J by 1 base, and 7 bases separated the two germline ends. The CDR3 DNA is TGTGCCAGCTCACCACGACAGTTCCAAGAGACCCAGTACTTC. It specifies CASSPRQFQETQYF.

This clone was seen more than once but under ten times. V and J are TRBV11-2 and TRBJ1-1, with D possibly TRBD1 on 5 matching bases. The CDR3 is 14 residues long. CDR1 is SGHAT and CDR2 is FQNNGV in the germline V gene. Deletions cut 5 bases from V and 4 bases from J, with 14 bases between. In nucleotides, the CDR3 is TGTGCCAGCAGCCTCGGGGACGGGGGCACTGAAGCTTTCTTT. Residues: CASSLGDGGTEAFF.

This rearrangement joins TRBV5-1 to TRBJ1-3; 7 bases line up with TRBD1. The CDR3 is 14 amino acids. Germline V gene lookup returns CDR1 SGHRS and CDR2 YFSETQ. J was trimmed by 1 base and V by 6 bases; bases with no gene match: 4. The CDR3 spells CASKGTESGNTIYF. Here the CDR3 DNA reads TGCGCCAGCAAAGGGACAGAGTCTGGAAACACCATATATTTT.

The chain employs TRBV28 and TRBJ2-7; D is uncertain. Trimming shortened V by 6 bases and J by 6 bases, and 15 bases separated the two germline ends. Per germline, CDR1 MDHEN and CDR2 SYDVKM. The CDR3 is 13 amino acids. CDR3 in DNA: TGTGCCAGCAGGTCTGGGCCCCTCCTCGAGCAGTACTTC. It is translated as CASRSGPLLEQYF. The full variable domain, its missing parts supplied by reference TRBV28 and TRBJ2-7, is DVKVTQSSRYLVKRTGEKVFLECVQDMDHENMFWYRQDPGLGLRLIYFSYDVKMKEKGDIPEGYSVSREKKERFSLILESASTNQTSMYLCASRSGPLLEQYFGPGTRLTVT.

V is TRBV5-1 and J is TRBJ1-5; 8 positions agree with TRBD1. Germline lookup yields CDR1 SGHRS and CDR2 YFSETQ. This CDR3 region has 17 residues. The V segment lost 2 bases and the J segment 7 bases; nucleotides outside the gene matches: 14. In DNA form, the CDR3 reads TGCGCCAGCAGCTTCGGACCACTACAGGGGGACGGGCAGCCCCAGCATTTT. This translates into CASSFGPLQGDGQPQHF.

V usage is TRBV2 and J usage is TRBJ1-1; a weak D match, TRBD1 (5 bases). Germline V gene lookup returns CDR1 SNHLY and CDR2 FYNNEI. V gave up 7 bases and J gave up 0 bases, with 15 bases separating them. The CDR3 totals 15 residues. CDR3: CASIKDSAMNTEAFF. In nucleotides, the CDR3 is TGTGCCAGCATCAAAGACAGCGCCATGAACACTGAAGCTTTCTTT.

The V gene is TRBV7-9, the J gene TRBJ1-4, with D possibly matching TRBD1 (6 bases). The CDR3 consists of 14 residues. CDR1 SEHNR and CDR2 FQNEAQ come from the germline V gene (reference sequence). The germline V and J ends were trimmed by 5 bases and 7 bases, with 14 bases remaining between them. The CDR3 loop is CASSDPGGREKLFF. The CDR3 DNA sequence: TGTGCCAGCAGCGACCCCGGGGGGCGTGAAAAACTGTTTTTT.

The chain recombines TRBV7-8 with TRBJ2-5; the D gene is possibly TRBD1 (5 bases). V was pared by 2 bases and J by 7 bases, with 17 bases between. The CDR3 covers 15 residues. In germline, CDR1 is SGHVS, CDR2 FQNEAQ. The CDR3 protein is CASSLLRGGSGTQYF. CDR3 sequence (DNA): TGTGCCAGCAGCTTACTAAGGGGCGGCTCAGGGACCCAGTACTTC.

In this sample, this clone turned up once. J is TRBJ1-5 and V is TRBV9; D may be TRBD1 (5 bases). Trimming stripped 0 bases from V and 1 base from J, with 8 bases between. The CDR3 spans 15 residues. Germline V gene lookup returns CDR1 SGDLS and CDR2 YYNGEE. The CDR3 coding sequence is TGTGCCAGCAGCGTAGAGGGGCGAAGCAATCAGCCCCAGCATTTT. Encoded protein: CASSVEGRSNQPQHF.

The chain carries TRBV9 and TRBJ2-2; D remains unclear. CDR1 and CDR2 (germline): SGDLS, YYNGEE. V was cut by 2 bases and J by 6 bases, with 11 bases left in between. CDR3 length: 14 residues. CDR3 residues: CASSVLTEAGELFF. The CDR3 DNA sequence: TGTGCCAGCAGCGTCCTAACTGAGGCCGGGGAGCTGTTTTTT.

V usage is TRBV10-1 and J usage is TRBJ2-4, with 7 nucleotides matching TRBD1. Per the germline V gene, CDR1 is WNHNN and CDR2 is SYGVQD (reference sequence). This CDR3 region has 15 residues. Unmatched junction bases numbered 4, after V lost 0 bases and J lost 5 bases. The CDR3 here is CASSESRGQQNIQYF. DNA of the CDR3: TGCGCCAGCAGTGAGTCCCGGGGACAGCAAAACATTCAGTACTTC.

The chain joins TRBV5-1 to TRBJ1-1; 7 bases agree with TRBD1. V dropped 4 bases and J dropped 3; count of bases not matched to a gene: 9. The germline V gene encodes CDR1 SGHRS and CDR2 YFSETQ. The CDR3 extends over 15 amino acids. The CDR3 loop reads CASSPVPDRYTEAFF. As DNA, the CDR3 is TGCGCCAGCAGCCCCGTGCCGGACAGGTACACTGAAGCTTTCTTT.

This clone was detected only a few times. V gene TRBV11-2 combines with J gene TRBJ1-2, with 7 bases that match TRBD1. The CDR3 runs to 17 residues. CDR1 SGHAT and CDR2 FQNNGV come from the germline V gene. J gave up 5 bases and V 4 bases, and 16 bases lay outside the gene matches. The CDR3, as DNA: TGTGCCAGCAGCTCCACAGGGGAGCAAAGTTTCATATATGGCTACACCTTC. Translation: CASSSTGEQSFIYGYTF.

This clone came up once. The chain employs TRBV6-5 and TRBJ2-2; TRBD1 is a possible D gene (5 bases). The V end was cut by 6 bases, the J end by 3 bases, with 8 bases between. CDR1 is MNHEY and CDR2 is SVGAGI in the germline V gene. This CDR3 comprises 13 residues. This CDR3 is CASRTGYTGELFF. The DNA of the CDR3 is TGTGCCAGCAGAACAGGATACACCGGGGAGCTGTTTTTT.

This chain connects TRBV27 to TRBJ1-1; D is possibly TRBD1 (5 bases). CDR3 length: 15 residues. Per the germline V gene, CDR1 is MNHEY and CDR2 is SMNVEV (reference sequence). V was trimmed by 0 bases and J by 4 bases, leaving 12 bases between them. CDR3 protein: CASSLSSGYGTEAFF. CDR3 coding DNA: TGTGCCAGCAGTTTATCATCAGGGTACGGCACTGAAGCTTTCTTT.

The CDR3: CASSQLPSGTSGSDEQFF. The CDR3 bases are TGCGCCAGCAGCCAACTCCCCTCCGGGACTAGCGGGAGCGATGAGCAGTTCTTC. The V gene is TRBV4-1, the J gene TRBJ2-1; 14 bases map to TRBD2. This CDR3 comprises 18 residues. CDR1 and CDR2 from the germline V gene are MGHRA and YSYEKL. The V gene end was trimmed by 2 bases and the J gene end by 8 bases; junction bases not matched to a gene: 11.

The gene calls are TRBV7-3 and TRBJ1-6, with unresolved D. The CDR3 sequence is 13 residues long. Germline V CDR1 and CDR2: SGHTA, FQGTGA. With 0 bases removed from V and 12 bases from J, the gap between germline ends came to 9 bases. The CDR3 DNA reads TGTGCCAGCAGCTTAACAAGAGATCAACCCCTCCACTTT. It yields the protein CASSLTRDQPLHF.

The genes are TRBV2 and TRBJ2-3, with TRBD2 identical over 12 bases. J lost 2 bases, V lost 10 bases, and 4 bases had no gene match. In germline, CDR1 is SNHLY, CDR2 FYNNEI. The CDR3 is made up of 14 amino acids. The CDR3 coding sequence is TGTGCCACAGGACTAGCGGGAACCACAGATACGCAGTATTTT. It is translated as CATGLAGTTDTQYF.

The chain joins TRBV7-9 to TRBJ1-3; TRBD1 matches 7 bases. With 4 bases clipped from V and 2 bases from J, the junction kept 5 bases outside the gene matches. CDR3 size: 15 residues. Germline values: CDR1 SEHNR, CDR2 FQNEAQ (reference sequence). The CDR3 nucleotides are TGTGCCAGCAGCTCGATAGGGACAGCTGGAAACACCATATATTTT. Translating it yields CASSSIGTAGNTIYF.